This is a list of T cell receptor beta chains from one sample in a study of T cell responses to AZD1222 COVID-19 vaccine. Produced via immunoSEQ multiplex PCR; TCRdb's table is partial and in-frame only. The table lists about 99,000 clones, over 75% of them singletons. Sequenced material: peripheral blood, taken on day 0 of AZD1222 vaccination. These receptors came from an adult in good health. The CDR3 runs from the conserved cysteine through the conserved F or W. D genes are given only for firm matches. Part of the rows lack a size; the others show once, few, many or a class for expanded clones.

- once TRBJ1-5 TRBV6-2/TRBV6-3 CASSGRVNNQPQHF TGTGCCAGCAGTGGGAGGGTGAACAATCAGCCCCAGCATTTT
- - TRBJ1-1 TRBV28 CASRKWVNTEAFF TGTGCCAGCAGAAAGTGGGTGAACACTGAAGCTTTCTTT
- - TRBJ2-1 TRBV7-2 CASSLAGVAYEQFF TGTGCCAGCAGCTTAGCGGGGGTGGCTTATGAGCAGTTCTTC
TRBD1 - TRBJ2-7 TRBV11-2 CASSLSQGALSEQYF TGTGCCAGCAGCTTAAGCCAGGGGGCATTAAGCGAGCAGTACTTC
TRBD2 - TRBJ2-7 TRBV5-4 CASSEEGRGLRYEQYF TGTGCCAGCAGCGAAGAGGGGAGGGGACTTCGATACGAGCAGTACTTC
- - TRBJ1-1 TRBV9 CASSVGSSNTEAFF TGTGCCAGCAGCGTAGGCAGTTCGAACACTGAAGCTTTCTTT
TRBD1 - TRBJ2-2 TRBV7-9 CASSFLQGVTGELFF TGTGCCAGCAGCTTTTTGCAGGGGGTCACCGGGGAGCTGTTTTTT
- - TRBJ2-7 TRBV6-6 CASSYWGRVYEQYF TGTGCCAGCAGTTACTGGGGACGGGTTTACGAGCAGTACTTC
- - TRBJ2-5 TRBV9 CASSVYGARETQYF TGTGCCAGCAGCGTATACGGGGCGCGGGAGACCCAGTACTTC
- once TRBJ2-3 TRBV19 CASTRMGGTDTQYF TGTGCCAGTACCCGGATGGGGGGCACAGATACGCAGTATTTT
- - TRBJ1-3 TRBV28 CASSLTPLDRTYGNTIYF TGTGCCAGCAGTTTAACCCCACTCGACAGGACATATGGAAACACCATATATTTT
TRBD1 - TRBJ1-2 TRBV12-3/TRBV12-4 CASSLGQGGYTF TGTGCCAGCAGTTTAGGACAGGGCGGCTACACCTTC
- - TRBJ1-3 TRBV6-1 CASSDGASLRRSGNTIYF TGTGCCAGCAGTGATGGGGCCTCCCTGAGGAGGTCTGGAAACACCATATATTTT
TRBD2 - TRBJ2-1 TRBV7-3 CASSSGTSGGAGEQFF TGTGCCAGCAGCTCCGGGACTAGCGGGGGGGCCGGCGAGCAGTTCTTC
- few TRBJ2-7 TRBV15 CATSRDLAESSYEQYF TGTGCCACCAGCAGAGACCTAGCCGAAAGCTCCTACGAGCAGTACTTC
TRBD2 - TRBJ2-1 TRBV6-5 CASRRGDVAYNEQFF TGTGCCAGCAGGCGGGGGGATGTTGCCTACAATGAGCAGTTCTTC
TRBD1 few TRBJ1-6 TRBV19 CASHEQGLSYNSPLHF TGTGCCAGCCACGAACAGGGGCTCTCCTATAATTCACCCCTCCACTTT